The rows below give T cell receptor beta chains drawn from one sample of a study of blood T cell repertoires in COVID-19. Sequencing was performed with immunoSEQ multiplex PCR; in TCRdb, only in-frame clones are kept and a portion is missing. The table shows 65,000 to 95,000 clones, with 80% occurring only once. Sequencing was carried out using peripheral blood. These TCRs come from a middle-aged woman with active or convalescent COVID-19. Each CDR3 is given with its conserved first and last residue. D genes are given only for firm matches. Size tells how often a clone was seen (once, few, many) or the class of an expanded clone, and some rows leave it out.

>TRBD1|TRBV5-1|TRBJ1-3|few
TGCGCCAGCAGCTTGGGTCCCAAGTCGGTTTGGGACAGATCTGGAAACACCATATATTTT
CASSLGPKSVWDRSGNTIYF
>TRBD2|TRBV4-3|TRBJ2-7|NA
TGCGCCAGCAGCGAGGGACTAGCGGGCTACGAGCAGTACTTC
CASSEGLAGYEQYF
>NA|TRBV6-4|TRBJ1-1|NA
TGTGCCAGCAGTCCATATTACAGGCACATGAACACTGAAGCTTTCTTT
CASSPYYRHMNTEAFF
>TRBD1|TRBV7-2|TRBJ1-1|NA
TGTGCCAGCAGCTTAGGGGACAGTAACACTGAAGCTTTCTTT
CASSLGDSNTEAFF
>NA|TRBV6-2/TRBV6-3|TRBJ1-2|NA
TGTGCCAGCAGTAAGGGAGCGATCTATGGCTACACCTTC
CASSKGAIYGYTF
>NA|TRBV7-3|TRBJ2-1|NA
TGTGCCAGCAGCCAGGCTCGGGAATCCAATGAGCAGTTCTTC
CASSQARESNEQFF
>NA|TRBV5-4|TRBJ2-7|NA
TGTGCCAGCAGCCCCGGACAGGGAGGGTACGAGCAGTACTTC
CASSPGQGGYEQYF
>NA|TRBV6-1|TRBJ2-7|NA
TGTGCCAGCAGCCTACGGTGGGGGGACTACGAGCAGTACTTC
CASSLRWGDYEQYF
>TRBD1|TRBV11-2|TRBJ2-3|NA
TGTGCCAGCAGCTCACGGACAGGGGCCACAGATACGCAGTATTTT
CASSSRTGATDTQYF
>NA|TRBV28|TRBJ1-5|NA
TGTGCCAGCAGTTTATATGGCGGGAATCAGCCCCAGCATTTT
CASSLYGGNQPQHF
>TRBD1|TRBV7-2|TRBJ2-7|NA
TGTGCCAGCAGCTTAGTCCGCGTTGGGACAGTTGCCTACGAGCAGTACTTC
CASSLVRVGTVAYEQYF
>TRBD2|TRBV7-9|TRBJ2-7|NA
TGTGCCAGCAGAAATAGCGGGGGCACCTACGAGCAGTACTTC
CASRNSGGTYEQYF
>TRBD1|TRBV6-5|TRBJ1-1|NA
TGTGCCAGCAGCCCGGGACAGGGCACTGAAGCTTTCTTT
CASSPGQGTEAFF
>NA|TRBV12-3/TRBV12-4|TRBJ1-1|NA
TGTGCCAGCAAAAGGGGGGGATACACTGAAGCTTTCTTT
CASKRGGYTEAFF
>TRBD2|TRBV13|TRBJ2-2|NA
TGTGCCAGCAGCTTAGGACTAGCGGGGATTAACACCGGGGAGCTGTTTTTT
CASSLGLAGINTGELFF
>TRBD2|TRBV5-1|TRBJ2-3|NA
TGCGCCAGCACCCCGGGACTAGCGGGGATTAGCACAGATACGCAGTATTTT
CASTPGLAGISTDTQYF
>TRBD2|TRBV11-2|TRBJ2-3|once
TGTGCCAGCAGCTTAGATTCCAGCGGGGCTAACACAGATACGCAGTATTTT
CASSLDSSGANTDTQYF
>NA|TRBV11-3|TRBJ2-7|NA
TGTGCCAGCAGCTTAGATCCGGGTTCTCCCTACGAGCAGTACTTC
CASSLDPGSPYEQYF
>NA|TRBV28|TRBJ1-5|NA
TGTGCCAGCAGTCGCACTCCGGGTGGAAGCAATCAGCCCCAGCATTTT
CASSRTPGGSNQPQHF
>NA|TRBV25-1|TRBJ1-3|NA
TGTGCCAGCAGTTGGGGGGGCGATGTCTCTGGAAACACCATATATTTT
CASSWGGDVSGNTIYF
>TRBD1|TRBV19|TRBJ2-3|NA
TGTGCCAGTGGGGGTGACAGGGGACGAACAGATACGCAGTATTTT
CASGGDRGRTDTQYF
>NA|TRBV28|TRBJ2-7|NA
TGTGCCGGCAGTTTACTTGGCAGGGGCACCTACGAGCAGTACTTC
CAGSLLGRGTYEQYF
>NA|TRBV7-2|TRBJ1-5|NA
TGTGCCAGCAGCTTAGCAGACAGGTCTCAGCCCCAGCATTTT
CASSLADRSQPQHF
>NA|TRBV19|TRBJ2-7|NA
TGTGCCAGTAGTCCAGGGGGGACCATTCCCTACGAGCAGTACTTC
CASSPGGTIPYEQYF
>NA|TRBV30|TRBJ2-2|NA
TGTGCCTGGAGCCCCAGAACCGGGGAGCTGTTTTTT
CAWSPRTGELFF
>NA|TRBV4-2|TRBJ1-3|NA
TGTGCCAGCAGCCAAGATCCCCTCTCTGGAAACACCATATATTTT
CASSQDPLSGNTIYF
>NA|TRBV29-1|TRBJ2-3|NA
TGCAGCGTTGAATGGCAGGGGACAGATACGCAGTATTTT
CSVEWQGTDTQYF
>NA|TRBV2|TRBJ1-4|NA
TGTGCCAGCAGTTCACAGGGTCCGGAAAAACTGTTTTTT
CASSSQGPEKLFF
>NA|TRBV9|TRBJ1-2|NA
TGTGCCAGCAGCGATTGGGAGGGGGTTACGGGCTACACCTTC
CASSDWEGVTGYTF
>NA|TRBV18|TRBJ2-3|NA
TGTGCCAGCTCACCACCTACGGGGATTAGCACAGATACGCAGTATTTT
CASSPPTGISTDTQYF
>NA|TRBV19|TRBJ1-1|NA
TGTGCCAGTAGTACCGAAAGGGGGGGCACTGAAGCTTTCTTT
CASSTERGGTEAFF
>TRBD1|TRBV29-1|TRBJ1-5|NA
TGCAGCGTACGACAGGGCTCTAGCAATCAGCCCCAGCATTTT
CSVRQGSSNQPQHF
>NA|TRBV7-2|TRBJ2-7|NA
TGTGCCAGCACACAATTCGGCGGCTACGAGCAGTACTTC
CASTQFGGYEQYF
>TRBD2|TRBV18|TRBJ2-3|NA
TGTGCCAGCTCCCCACTAGCGGGAGAGGCAGATACGCAGTATTTT
CASSPLAGEADTQYF
>NA|TRBV7-6|TRBJ2-5|NA
TGTGCCAGCAGCCCAAGCCCAGGGGAGAGAGAGACCCAGTACTTC
CASSPSPGERETQYF
>NA|TRBV28|TRBJ1-6|NA
TGTGCCAGCAGTTTACAGGGTTATTCACCCCTCCACTTT
CASSLQGYSPLHF
>NA|TRBV12-5|TRBJ2-6|NA
TGTGCTAGTGGTTTTTCGACCGACAGCTCTGGGGCCAACGTCCTGACTTTC
CASGFSTDSSGANVLTF
>TRBD2|TRBV6-5|TRBJ2-7|once
TGTGCCAGCAGTTACCAACCCGGGGGAGGGTACGAGCAGTACTTC
CASSYQPGGGYEQYF
>TRBD1|TRBV27|TRBJ2-7|once
TGTGCCAGCAGTTTTGGGCGGGACAGGCTGTACTTC
CASSFGRDRLYF
>TRBD2|TRBV6-4|TRBJ2-2|NA
TGTGCCAGCAATGACTGGTCGGGACTAGTAATCACCGGGGAGCTGTTTTTT
CASNDWSGLVITGELFF
>TRBD1|TRBV29-1|TRBJ1-5|NA
TGCAGCGTTGTGGTGACAGGGGGATCCAATCAGCCCCAGCATTTT
CSVVVTGGSNQPQHF
>NA|TRBV5-1|TRBJ1-1|once
TGCGCCAGCAGCTTAACAGGGCATAAGGGCACTGAAGCTTTCTTT
CASSLTGHKGTEAFF
>NA|TRBV10-3|TRBJ1-4|NA
TGTGCCATTCGGGACGCGGGGGGCGAATCCGAAAAACTGTTTTTT
CAIRDAGGESEKLFF
>NA|TRBV10-3|TRBJ2-1|NA
TGTGCCATCAGTGTAGCGACTAGTCTTAGCGATGAGCAGTTCTTC
CAISVATSLSDEQFF
>NA|TRBV27|TRBJ1-4|few
TGTGCCAGCAGTCTCTCGCGAGGGACTCGTGAAAAACTGTTTTTT
CASSLSRGTREKLFF
>NA|TRBV19|TRBJ2-1|NA
TGTGCCAGTACTCCACCGGGCAGGGTATCTCTCAATGAGCAGTTCTTC
CASTPPGRVSLNEQFF
>NA|TRBV18|TRBJ2-1|NA
TGTGCCAGCTCACCTAGCAGCGGTGAGCAGTTCTTC
CASSPSSGEQFF
>TRBD2|TRBV4-3|TRBJ2-3|NA
TGCGCCAGCAGCCAAGTGCTAGCGGGGGCCTCTAGCACAGATACGCAGTATTTT
CASSQVLAGASSTDTQYF
>NA|TRBV18|TRBJ2-7|NA
TGTGCCAGCTCACCTTGGAGATCCTACGAGCAGTACTTC
CASSPWRSYEQYF
>NA|TRBV5-4|TRBJ1-2|NA
TGTGCCAGCAGCTTAGGTGGTGTGCGGGAGGGCTATGGCTACACCTTC
CASSLGGVREGYGYTF
>NA|TRBV11-2|TRBJ2-5|NA
TGTGCCAGCAGCTTAGATTCGCTCTCCGGTCAAGAGACCCAGTACTTC
CASSLDSLSGQETQYF
>TRBD1|TRBV6-4|TRBJ2-1|few
TGTGCCAGCAGCCCCGGGACAGGGGCCGATGAGCAGTTCTTC
CASSPGTGADEQFF
>TRBD1|TRBV2|TRBJ1-2|NA
TGTGCCAGCCAGCCGTCCAGGGGGCTGTCAAACTATGGCTACACCTTC
CASQPSRGLSNYGYTF
>TRBD1|TRBV7-2|TRBJ2-3|NA
TGTGCCAGCAGCCAGAACAGGGGGAGCACAGATACGCAGTATTTT
CASSQNRGSTDTQYF
>TRBD1|TRBV28|TRBJ2-2|NA
TGTGCCAGCAGGGCACCCGACAGGGCCGGGGAGCTGTTTTTT
CASRAPDRAGELFF
>TRBD2|TRBV7-2|TRBJ2-7|NA
TGTGCCAGCAGCGGATCTAGCGGGAGTGGCTACGAGCAGTACTTC
CASSGSSGSGYEQYF
>NA|TRBV18|TRBJ2-7|NA
TGTGCCAGCTCACCACAGGGGGGGAGCTCCTACGAGCAGTACTTC
CASSPQGGSSYEQYF
>NA|TRBV18|TRBJ2-3|NA
TGTGCCAGCTCACCAACCCCTACTAGCCTCGCCCTCACAGATACGCAGTATTTT
CASSPTPTSLALTDTQYF
>TRBD2|TRBV5-1|TRBJ2-1|NA
TGCGCCAGCAGCCGCTCACCTAGCGGGGGAGCCGGATCCTACAATGAGCAGTTCTTC
CASSRSPSGGAGSYNEQFF